The present TCR beta chain was sequenced within a study of identical twins. The length of the CDR3 is 18 residues. The ends lost 5 bases at V and 7 bases at J; junction bases unmatched: 12. Germline V gives CDR1 SGHTA, CDR2 FQGTGA. This clonotype was detected only a few times. MiXCR, applied by TCRdb to the 5' RACE reads, yields one record per CDR3 protein. The sample shows under 500,000 distinct CDR3 sequences, more than 13% of them seen only once. The data also belong to a second study, concerning yellow fever vaccine responses in identical twins.

The V and J genes are TRBV7-3 and TRBJ2-1; 15 bases agree with TRBD2. This TCR derives from a woman between 18 and 29 years old in good health. The source material was CD4+ T cells sorted from blood. The CDR3 nucleotides read TGTGCCAGCAGCCCCAACGGACTAGCGGGGGGGTACAGGAATGAGCAGTTCTTC. Translated: CASSPNGLAGGYRNEQFF.